Reported below is one T cell receptor (beta chain). The data were obtained in a study of CD8+CD57+ T cells in acquired aplastic anemia. Flow cytometry had shown expanded CD8+CD57+ cells in the patients chosen for sequencing. The CDR3 length is 11 residues. V lost 8 bases, J lost 7 bases, and 4 bases stayed unmatched. In germline, CDR1 is SNHLY, CDR2 FYNNEI. Investigators profiled TCR beta VDJ and CDR3 from genomic DNA template. TCRdb re-called the reads with MiXCR, one entry per CDR3 protein. The table includes 50,000 or so distinct CDR3 sequences, around 50% detected once. V and J are TRBV2 and TRBJ1-2, with TRBD1 matching over 7 bases. This sequence was found in a human donor with aplastic anemia. The sequencing input was sorted CD4+, CD8+, or CD8+CD57+ T cells (not recorded which) from PBMCs. CDR3 bases: TGTGCCAGCTCGACAGGGTTTGGCTACACCTTC. As protein: CASSTGFGYTF.